These 27 T cell receptor beta chains came from one sample sequenced in a study of T cells expressing NK-cell markers. Following a re-call of the 5' RACE reads, TCRdb has one entry per CDR3 protein and lacks DNA. The sample shows 440,000 or so distinct CDR3 sequences, and less than 7.5% sits with its ten largest clones. The source material was blood T cells: a sorted CD56 or NKG2C T cell subset, CD4+ or CD8+ T cells, or bulk PBMC T cells (not recorded which). These receptors all come from a woman between 18 and 69 years old in good health.

The chain joins TRBV29-1 to TRBJ2-3; absent DNA, TCRdb's TRBD1 call cannot be checked. This CDR3 has 15 residues. Germline CDR1 and CDR2: SQVTM and ANQGSEA. CDR3 region: CSVGTGVQRTDTQYF.

The genes are TRBV19 and TRBJ2-1; the TRBD1 assignment by TCRdb is unverifiable without DNA. The CDR3 extends over 14 amino acids. Germline assignment: CDR1 LNHDA and CDR2 SQIVND (reference sequence). Here the CDR3 reads CASSRRTRVDEQFF.

The chain has TRBV7-9 and TRBJ1-4; the D call of TRBD1 rests on TCRdb alone, since no DNA is present to check it. This CDR3 region has 15 residues. Germline lookup yields CDR1 SEHNR and CDR2 FQNEAQ (reference sequence). This CDR3 is CASSPSGTTNEKLFF.

The CDR3 sequence is CASSFVPGGHEQFF. V gene TRBV12-3 or TRBV12-4 combines with J gene TRBJ2-1; TCRdb returns TRBD1, unconfirmable since there is no DNA. The CDR3 has 14 amino acids.

The rearrangement uses TRBV5-1 and TRBJ2-3. The germline V gene has CDR1 SGHRS and CDR2 YFSETQ. This CDR3 is built from 15 residues. The CDR3: CASSPMQLSTDTQYF.

The rearrangement uses TRBV29-1 and TRBJ2-7; TCRdb gives TRBD2 as the D gene, but with no DNA this cannot be confirmed. Germline V lookup: CDR1 SQVTM, CDR2 ANQGSEA. The CDR3 sequence is 15 residues long. The CDR3: CSVEPASGFINEQYF.

The gene calls are TRBV7-8 and TRBJ2-4; the D call from TCRdb, TRBD1, cannot be confirmed without DNA. Germline CDR1 and CDR2: SGHVS and FQNEAQ. This CDR3 is 17 amino acids long. The CDR3 sequence: CASSRFFPSEAKNIQYF.

The V and J genes are TRBV7-2 and TRBJ2-1; TCRdb gives TRBD2 as the D gene, but with no DNA this cannot be confirmed. This CDR3 contains 17 residues. CDR1 is SGHTA and CDR2 is FQGNSA in the germline V gene. The CDR3 sequence is CASSPLLDRNAYNEQFF. Full variable domain (rest looked up from reference TRBV7-2 and TRBJ2-1): GAGVSQSPSNKVTEKGKDVELRCDPISGHTALYWYRQSLGQGLEFLIYFQGNSAPDKSGLPSDRFSAERTGGSVSTLTIQRTQQEDSAVYLCASSPLLDRNAYNEQFFGPGTRLTVL.

The chain couples TRBV7-2 to TRBJ2-1. Germline loops: CDR1 SGHTA, CDR2 FQGNSA. The CDR3 has 13 amino acids. Here the CDR3 reads CASSLAVRNEQFF.

The rearrangement uses TRBV28 and TRBJ2-5; no DNA is available, so the TRBD1 call from TCRdb remains unchecked. Germline CDR1 reads MDHEN; CDR2 reads SYDVKM. This CDR3 spans 18 amino acids. Here the CDR3 reads CASSPRGSRYRSQETQYF.

V usage is TRBV20-1 and J usage is TRBJ2-5; checking the TCRdb D call of TRBD2 is not possible without DNA. The CDR3 spans 17 residues. In germline, CDR1 is DFQATT, CDR2 SNEGSKA (reference sequence). CDR3 sequence reads: CSARDFWREELRETQYF.

Here the CDR3 reads CASSSIGRDGDTGELFF. J is TRBJ2-2 and V is TRBV5-1; TCRdb's assignment of TRBD2 cannot be checked, as there is no DNA. The CDR3 length is 17 residues. Per germline, CDR1 SGHRS and CDR2 YFSETQ.

The rearrangement links TRBV4-3 to TRBJ2-3; absent DNA, TCRdb's TRBD1 call cannot be checked. The CDR3 is 16 residues long. The germline gives CDR1 LGHNA, CDR2 YSLEER. CDR3 loop: CASSQHPGASTDTQYF.

The chain carries TRBV4-3 and TRBJ2-7; TCRdb selects TRBD1, and the lack of DNA leaves this call unchecked. Germline lookup yields CDR1 LGHNA and CDR2 YSLEER. The CDR3 length is 16 residues. CDR3 loop: CASSQRGTGISYEQYF.

This chain links TRBV7-3 with TRBJ2-5; no DNA is available, so the TRBD2 call from TCRdb remains unchecked. The germline gives CDR1 SGHTA, CDR2 FQGTGA. The CDR3 has 15 residues. CDR3 region: CASSHSGLRGETQYF.

This chain uses TRBV12-3 or TRBV12-4 with TRBJ2-6. The CDR3 is made up of 16 amino acids. The CDR3 spells CASRGTGTSGANVLTF.

Here the CDR3 reads CSARDRVNYGYTF. The rearrangement uses TRBV20-1 and TRBJ1-2; checking the TCRdb D call of TRBD1 is not possible without DNA. Germline CDR1 is DFQATT and CDR2 is SNEGSKA (reference sequence). This CDR3 spans 13 amino acids.

This chain uses TRBV7-2 with TRBJ1-1. In germline, CDR1 is SGHTA, CDR2 FQGNSA. This CDR3 spans 11 amino acids. The CDR3 here is CASSLGWGAFF.

The chain recombines TRBV20-1 with TRBJ1-5; TCRdb outputs TRBD1, but without DNA this stays unchecked. This CDR3 has 11 amino acids. Germline V gene sequence: CDR1 DFQATT, CDR2 SNEGSKA (reference sequence). The CDR3 sequence: CSAGGSQPQHF.

CDR3 residues: CASSLSPLAASTDTQYF. The genes are TRBV27 and TRBJ2-3; TCRdb picks TRBD2, but there is no DNA to check that call. The CDR3 runs to 17 residues. The germline CDR1 and CDR2 sequences are MNHEY and SMNVEV (reference sequence).

The V call is TRBV11-2, the J call TRBJ1-1; with no DNA, the TCRdb D assignment of TRBD1 cannot be verified. The CDR3 contains 15 residues. CDR1 is SGHAT and CDR2 is FQNNGV in the germline V gene. The CDR3 here is CASSLVRVRGTEAFF.

This chain uses TRBV7-9 with TRBJ1-1; TCRdb returns TRBD1, unconfirmable since there is no DNA. Germline assignment: CDR1 SEHNR and CDR2 FQNEAQ (reference sequence). This CDR3 region has 11 residues. This CDR3 is CASSPRGDAFF.

The chain links TRBV10-2 to TRBJ2-3; absent DNA, TCRdb's TRBD2 call cannot be checked. Germline V gives CDR1 WSHSY, CDR2 SAAADI. The CDR3 runs to 14 residues. CDR3 residues: CASSDLAGADTQYF.

The genes are TRBV5-1 and TRBJ2-1; TCRdb names TRBD1, which stays unverified in the absence of DNA. Germline loops: CDR1 SGHRS, CDR2 YFSETQ. The CDR3 totals 13 residues. The CDR3: CASSTGVLDEQFF.

The chain employs TRBV2 and TRBJ2-3. The V gene's germline CDR1 is SNHLY and CDR2 FYNNEI. The length of the CDR3 is 13 residues. The CDR3 here is CASSGSLTDTQYF.

The chain joins TRBV30 to TRBJ2-3. The germline CDR1 and CDR2 sequences are GTSNPN and SVGIG (reference sequence). CDR3 length: 13 amino acids. The CDR3 region is CAWERASADTQYF.

The V and J genes are TRBV30 and TRBJ2-3; TCRdb lists TRBD1, though no DNA is available to test this call. Germline V gene data show CDR1 as GTSNPN and CDR2 as SVGIG (reference sequence). The CDR3 extends over 14 amino acids. The CDR3 here is CACSKRPRTDTQYF.